The next 6 T cell receptor beta chains were all read from a single sample in a study of blood T cell repertoires in COVID-19. Sequencing was performed with immunoSEQ multiplex PCR; in TCRdb, only in-frame clones are kept and a portion is missing. The data contain more than 250,000 clones, 88% of them seen just once; the ten biggest clones take up 1% to 1.5%. The sequencing sample was made of PBMCs or T cells enriched from blood (not recorded which). The receptor source for this set is a woman in her thirties or forties with acute COVID-19.

The rearrangement links TRBV28 to TRBJ1-5; TRBD1 matches at 9 bases. The trim removed 10 bases at V and 5 bases at J, leaving 6 bases unmatched. This CDR3 region has 13 residues. The V gene's germline CDR1 is MDHEN and CDR2 SYDVKM. CDR3 in amino acids: CATTGGGHQPQHF. As DNA, the CDR3 is TGTGCCACAACAGGGGGCGGTCATCAGCCCCAGCATTTT. Combining the CDR3 with reference TRBV28 and TRBJ1-5 gives the whole variable domain DVKVTQSSRYLVKRTGEKVFLECVQDMDHENMFWYRQDPGLGLRLIYFSYDVKMKEKGDIPEGYSVSREKKERFSLILESASTNQTSMYLCATTGGGHQPQHFGDGTRLSIL.

The chain employs TRBV13 and TRBJ1-2, with D tentatively TRBD1 (5 bases). This CDR3 has 14 residues. Per the germline V gene, CDR1 is PRHDT and CDR2 is FYEKMQ (reference sequence). The V end lost 5 bases, the J end lost 5 bases, and 15 bases lay between the germline ends. The CDR3, as DNA: TGTGCCAGCAGCGTTGTTAAAGGGGTTTATGGCTACACCTTC. This codes for CASSVVKGVYGYTF.

The chain has TRBV5-1 and TRBJ1-1; D call uncertain. The CDR3 has 12 amino acids. CDR1 and CDR2 (germline): SGHRS, YFSETQ. V was cut by 4 bases and J by 7 bases, with 11 bases left in between. The CDR3 sequence is CASSGEDREAFF. The CDR3 region has the DNA TGCGCCAGCAGCGGGGAGGACCGTGAAGCTTTCTTT.

The chain carries TRBV9 and TRBJ2-1; D perhaps matches TRBD2 (6 bases). This CDR3 has 15 residues. V gave up 1 base and J gave up 7 bases, with 15 bases separating them. The germline CDR1 and CDR2 sequences are SGDLS and YYNGEE. CDR3 sequence (DNA): TGTGCCAGCAGCGTATTCGCGGGATTGGGGAATGAGCAGTTCTTC. Amino acid sequence: CASSVFAGLGNEQFF.

V and J are TRBV10-2 and TRBJ1-2, with D uncertain. V was shortened by 4 bases and J by 4 bases, with 13 bases between the two germline ends. The germline gives CDR1 WSHSY, CDR2 SAAADI. The CDR3 totals 14 residues. DNA of the CDR3: TGCGCCAGCAGTGGAACCGCACGCAGCTATGGCTACACCTTC. This sequence encodes CASSGTARSYGYTF.

The chain has TRBV27 and TRBJ2-1; 9 bases match TRBD2. J was trimmed by 7 bases and V by 6 bases; bases with no gene match: 4. The germline V gene encodes CDR1 MNHEY and CDR2 SMNVEV (reference sequence). CDR3 length: 13 residues. CDR3 region: CASRLAGRNEQFF. As DNA, the CDR3 is TGTGCCAGCAGGCTAGCGGGACGTAATGAGCAGTTCTTC.